Below, 13 T cell receptor beta chains from the same sample are listed, as sequenced in a study of OX40 agonist ivuxolimab in advanced cancers. Repertoires were generated with immunoSEQ multiplex PCR, while TCRdb's copy carries only in-frame clones and drops some. The table includes around 100,000 clones, approximately 90% detected once. Sequenced material: CD4+ or CD8+ T cells sorted from blood, taken in a trial of the OX40 agonist ivuxolimab. The receptors here all came from an adult with an advanced solid tumor such as melanoma, head and neck, liver or kidney cancer.

This clone was observed a few times. The chain employs TRBV28 and TRBJ2-6, with D possibly matching TRBD1 (6 bases). The CDR3 loop spans 15 amino acids. The V and J ends lost 7 bases and 2 bases respectively, with 12 bases between them. The germline V gene encodes CDR1 MDHEN and CDR2 SYDVKM. CDR3 in amino acids: CASTPNRAGANVLTF. The CDR3 bases are TGTGCCAGCACTCCAAACAGGGCTGGGGCCAACGTCCTGACTTTC.

V gene TRBV19 combines with J gene TRBJ1-2, with D perhaps matching TRBD1 (5 bases). In germline, CDR1 is LNHDA, CDR2 SQIVND (reference sequence). The V end lost 8 bases, the J end lost 4 bases, and 11 bases lay between the germline ends. The CDR3 length is 12 residues. The CDR3 sequence is CASGAALYGYTF. The DNA for the CDR3 is TGTGCCAGTGGGGCGGCGCTCTATGGCTACACCTTC.

V usage is TRBV2 and J usage is TRBJ2-7; D perhaps matches TRBD2 (6 bases). This CDR3 spans 14 amino acids. V was pared by 11 bases and J by 1 base, with 18 bases between. Germline values: CDR1 SNHLY, CDR2 FYNNEI. CDR3 protein: CAFRTKGLSYEQYF. In nucleotides, the CDR3 is TGTGCCTTCAGGACTAAGGGGCTTTCCTACGAGCAGTACTTC.

The J gene is TRBJ2-5, the V gene TRBV18; D not certain. V was trimmed by 4 bases and J by 5 bases, leaving 11 bases between them. The length of the CDR3 is 13 residues. Germline-derived CDR1 and CDR2 are KGHSH and LQKENI. The CDR3 DNA follows: TGTGCCAGCTCACTAGCCCTCCGGGAGACCCAGTACTTC. Protein sequence: CASSLALRETQYF.

V and J are TRBV20-1 and TRBJ2-5; D uncertain. Between the trimmed V and J ends, which lost 0 bases and 5 bases, there was a span of 4 bases. The CDR3 spans 11 residues. Germline V gene data show CDR1 as DFQATT and CDR2 as SNEGSKA (reference sequence). CDR3 loop: CSARDGETQYF. Written as DNA, the CDR3 is TGCAGTGCTAGAGATGGGGAGACCCAGTACTTC.

The CDR3 protein is CASSEGGTGKREQYF. For the CDR3, the DNA is TGTGCCAGCAGTGAAGGGGGGACAGGGAAGAGGGAGCAGTACTTC. The rearrangement links TRBV6-1 to TRBJ2-7; 9 bases are shared with TRBD1. Per the germline V gene, CDR1 is MNHNS and CDR2 is SASEGT. This CDR3 is built from 15 residues. V dropped 1 base and J dropped 7; count of bases not matched to a gene: 8.

The chain joins TRBV6-1 to TRBJ2-7; perhaps TRBD1 as D (6 bases). V was pared by 5 bases and J by 5 bases, with 16 bases between. Germline CDR1 reads MNHNS; CDR2 reads SASEGT. CDR3 length: 14 residues. CDR3 DNA sequence: TGTGCCAGCAGTCCCTCCAGGGGCAGGGACGAGCAGTACTTC. Its translation is CASSPSRGRDEQYF.

The J gene is TRBJ2-1, the V gene TRBV6-6; D not resolved. Per germline, CDR1 MNHNY and CDR2 SVGAGI (reference sequence). V was cut by 4 bases and J by 1 base, with 11 bases left in between. This CDR3 region has 15 residues. In nucleotides, the CDR3 is TGTGCCAGCAGTTCACGTGAACCTTCCTACAATGAGCAGTTCTTC. Translated: CASSSREPSYNEQFF.

V is TRBV5-5 and J is TRBJ1-1; D call uncertain. V lost 1 base and J lost 4, with 8 bases in between. This CDR3 comprises 13 residues. Germline V lookup: CDR1 SGHKS, CDR2 YYEKEE (reference sequence). In nucleotides, the CDR3 is TGTGCCAGCAGCTTGTCGGGAGGCACTGAAGCTTTCTTT. Translating gives CASSLSGGTEAFF. Drawing the rest from reference TRBV5-5 and TRBJ1-1, the complete variable domain is DAGVTQSPTHLIKTRGQQVTLRCSPISGHKSVSWYQQVLGQGPQFIFQYYEKEERGRGNFPDRFSARQFPNYSSELNVNALLLGDSALYLCASSLSGGTEAFFGQGTRLTVV.

This chain uses TRBV30 with TRBJ1-1; D remains unclear. Trimming stripped 4 bases from V and 1 base from J, with 10 bases between. CDR3 length equals 13 residues. CDR1 GTSNPN and CDR2 SVGIG come from the germline V gene (reference sequence). CDR3 loop: CAWTGRSNTEAFF. The CDR3 DNA is TGTGCCTGGACGGGCAGGTCGAACACTGAAGCTTTCTTT.

The chain has TRBV15 and TRBJ2-2; D is unresolved. V lost 0 bases to trimming and J lost 6 bases, with 8 bases between them. CDR1 and CDR2 from the germline V gene are LNHNV and YYDKDF (reference sequence). CDR3 length: 14 residues. The CDR3 loop is CATSRDRAAGELFF. The CDR3 nucleotides are TGTGCCACCAGCAGAGATAGGGCGGCCGGGGAGCTGTTTTTT. Looking up the rest from reference TRBV15 and TRBJ2-2 gives the full variable domain: DAMVIQNPRYQVTQFGKPVTLSCSQTLNHNVMYWYQQKSSQAPKLLFHYYDKDFNNEADTPDNFQSRRPNTSFCFLDIRSPGLGDTAMYLCATSRDRAAGELFFGEGSRLTVL.

The chain carries TRBV4-3 and TRBJ2-1, with TRBD2 matching 7 bases. Trimming took 1 base from V and 10 from J; bases not matched to a gene: 10. The CDR3 runs to 15 residues. Germline CDR1 and CDR2: LGHNA and YSLEER. The CDR3 DNA reads TGCGCCAGCAGCCAAGTCCGAGCGGGGAGCTGGGAGCAGTTCTTC. Translating gives CASSQVRAGSWEQFF.

The chain links TRBV4-3 to TRBJ2-1; D call uncertain. The CDR3 length is 14 residues. The V end lost 2 bases, the J end lost 0 bases, and 5 bases lay between the germline ends. CDR1 and CDR2 (germline): LGHNA, YSLEER. The CDR3 DNA reads as TGCGCCAGCAGCCAACGCTACTCCTACAATGAGCAGTTCTTC. Translation: CASSQRYSYNEQFF.